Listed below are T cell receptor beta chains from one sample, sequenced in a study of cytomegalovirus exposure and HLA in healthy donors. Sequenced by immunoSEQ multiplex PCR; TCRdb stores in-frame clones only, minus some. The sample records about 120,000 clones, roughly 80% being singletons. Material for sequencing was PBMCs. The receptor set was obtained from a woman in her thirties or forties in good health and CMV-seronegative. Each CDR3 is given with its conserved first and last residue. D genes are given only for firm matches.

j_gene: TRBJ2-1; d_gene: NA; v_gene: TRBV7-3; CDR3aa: CASSLTRGGYNEQFF; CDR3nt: TGTGCCAGCAGCTTAACGAGGGGGGGATACAATGAGCAGTTCTTC
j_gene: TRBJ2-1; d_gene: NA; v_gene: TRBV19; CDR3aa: CASSSGVGGTLIHEQFF; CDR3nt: TGTGCCAGTAGTTCCGGGGTGGGGGGAACCCTCATCCATGAGCAGTTCTTC
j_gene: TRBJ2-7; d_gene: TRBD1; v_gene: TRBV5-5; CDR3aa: CASSPSLFTTGTVYEQYF; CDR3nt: TGTGCCAGCAGCCCGTCGTTGTTTACGACCGGGACAGTTTACGAGCAGTACTTC
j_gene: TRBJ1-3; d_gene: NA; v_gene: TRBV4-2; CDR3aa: CASSQSQTEILGDTIYF; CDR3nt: TGTGCCAGCAGCCAATCCCAGACAGAGATCTTAGGGGACACCATATATTTT
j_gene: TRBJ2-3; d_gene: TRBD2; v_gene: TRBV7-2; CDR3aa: CASSYRPSGVSTDTQYF; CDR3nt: TGTGCCAGCAGCTACCGACCAAGCGGGGTTAGCACAGATACGCAGTATTTT
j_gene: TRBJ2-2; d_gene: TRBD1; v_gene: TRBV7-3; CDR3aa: CASSRQGWTGELFF; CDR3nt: TGTGCCAGCAGCCGACAGGGATGGACCGGGGAGCTGTTTTTT
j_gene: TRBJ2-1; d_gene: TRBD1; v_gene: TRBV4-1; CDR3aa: CASSQGPLDRGREQFF; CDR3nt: TGCGCCAGCAGCCAAGGTCCCCTGGACAGGGGTCGGGAGCAGTTCTTC
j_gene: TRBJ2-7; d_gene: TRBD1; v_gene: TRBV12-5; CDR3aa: CASGLPPRDRVRPYEQYF; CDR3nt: TGTGCTAGTGGTTTGCCACCGCGGGACAGGGTGCGTCCCTACGAGCAGTACTTC
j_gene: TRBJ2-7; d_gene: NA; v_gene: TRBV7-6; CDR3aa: CASSVGEGFFYEQYF; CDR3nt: TGTGCCAGCAGCGTGGGAGAAGGATTCTTCTACGAGCAGTACTTC
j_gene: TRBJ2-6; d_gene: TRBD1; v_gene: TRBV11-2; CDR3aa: CASGLTGDGANVLTF; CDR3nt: TGTGCCAGCGGACTGACAGGGGACGGGGCCAACGTCCTGACTTTC
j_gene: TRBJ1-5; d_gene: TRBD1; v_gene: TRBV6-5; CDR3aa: CASSRITGGGQPQHF; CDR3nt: TGTGCCAGCAGCCGGATCACAGGGGGTGGTCAGCCCCAGCATTTT
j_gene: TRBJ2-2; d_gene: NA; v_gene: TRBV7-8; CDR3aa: CASRRDSNTGELFF; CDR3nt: TGTGCCAGCAGGCGGGACTCTAACACCGGGGAGCTGTTTTTT
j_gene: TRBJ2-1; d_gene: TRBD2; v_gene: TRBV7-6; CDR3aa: CASSLDSERRETPGEQFF; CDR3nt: TGTGCCAGCAGCTTAGATTCGGAGAGGCGGGAGACGCCAGGTGAGCAGTTCTTC
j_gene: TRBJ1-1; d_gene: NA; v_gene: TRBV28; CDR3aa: CAFPSGPSNFMNTEAFF; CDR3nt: TGTGCCTTCCCATCAGGGCCTTCAAATTTTATGAACACTGAAGCTTTCTTT
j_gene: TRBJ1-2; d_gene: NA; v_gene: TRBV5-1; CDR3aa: CASSEGDYGYTF; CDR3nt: TGCGCCAGCAGCGAGGGGGACTATGGCTACACCTTC